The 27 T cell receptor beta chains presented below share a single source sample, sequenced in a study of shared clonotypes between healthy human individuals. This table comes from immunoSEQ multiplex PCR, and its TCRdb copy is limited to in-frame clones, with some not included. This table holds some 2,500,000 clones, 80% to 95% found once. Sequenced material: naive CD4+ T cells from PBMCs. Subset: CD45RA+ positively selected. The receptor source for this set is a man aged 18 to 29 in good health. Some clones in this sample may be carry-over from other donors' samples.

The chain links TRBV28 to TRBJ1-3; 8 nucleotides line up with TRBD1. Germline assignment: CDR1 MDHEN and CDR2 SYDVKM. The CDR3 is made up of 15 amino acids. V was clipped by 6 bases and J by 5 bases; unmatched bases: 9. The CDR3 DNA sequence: TGTGCCAGCAGCCGCCCTACAGGGGGACGAAACACCATATATTTT. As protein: CASSRPTGGRNTIYF.

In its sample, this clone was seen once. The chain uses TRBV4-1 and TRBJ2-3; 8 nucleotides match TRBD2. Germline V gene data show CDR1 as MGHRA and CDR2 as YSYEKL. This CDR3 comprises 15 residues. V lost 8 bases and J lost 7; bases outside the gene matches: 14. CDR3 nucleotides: TGCGCCAGCGGGCGGGGCGCGGGAGGTGGATATACGCAGTATTTT. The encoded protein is CASGRGAGGGYTQYF.

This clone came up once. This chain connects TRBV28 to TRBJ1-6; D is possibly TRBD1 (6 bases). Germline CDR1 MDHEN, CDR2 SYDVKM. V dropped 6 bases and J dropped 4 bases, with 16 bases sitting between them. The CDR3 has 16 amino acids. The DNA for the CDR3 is TGTGCCAGCAGATCTAGGACAGCGAGTTATAATTCACCCCTCCACTTT. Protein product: CASRSRTASYNSPLHF.

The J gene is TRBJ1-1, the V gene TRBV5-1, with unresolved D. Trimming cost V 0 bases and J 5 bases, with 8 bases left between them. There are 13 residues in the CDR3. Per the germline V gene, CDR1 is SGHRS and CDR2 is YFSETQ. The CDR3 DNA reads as TGCGCCAGCAGCTTGGTTCGGATAACTGAAGCTTTCTTT. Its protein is CASSLVRITEAFF.

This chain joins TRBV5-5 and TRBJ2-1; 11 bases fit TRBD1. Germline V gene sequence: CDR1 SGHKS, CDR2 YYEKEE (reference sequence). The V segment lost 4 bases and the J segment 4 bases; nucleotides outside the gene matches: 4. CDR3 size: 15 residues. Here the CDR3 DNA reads TGTGCCAGCAGCATATGGGACAGGGGGTACAATGAGCAGTTCTTC. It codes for CASSIWDRGYNEQFF. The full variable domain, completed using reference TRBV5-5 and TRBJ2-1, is DAGVTQSPTHLIKTRGQQVTLRCSPISGHKSVSWYQQVLGQGPQFIFQYYEKEERGRGNFPDRFSARQFPNYSSELNVNALLLGDSALYLCASSIWDRGYNEQFFGPGTRLTVL.

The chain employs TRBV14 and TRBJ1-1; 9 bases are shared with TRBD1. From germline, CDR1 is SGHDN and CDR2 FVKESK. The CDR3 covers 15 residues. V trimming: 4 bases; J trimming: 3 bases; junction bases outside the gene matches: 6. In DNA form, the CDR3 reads TGTGCCAGCAGCCGCCGACAGGGGGTGGACACTGAAGCTTTCTTT. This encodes CASSRRQGVDTEAFF.

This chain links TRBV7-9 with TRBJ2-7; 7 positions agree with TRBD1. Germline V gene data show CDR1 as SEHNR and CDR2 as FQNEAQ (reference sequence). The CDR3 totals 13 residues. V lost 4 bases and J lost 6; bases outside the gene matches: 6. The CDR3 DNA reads TGTGCCAGCAGCTCGACAGGGCCTCTCGAGCAGTACTTC. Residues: CASSSTGPLEQYF.

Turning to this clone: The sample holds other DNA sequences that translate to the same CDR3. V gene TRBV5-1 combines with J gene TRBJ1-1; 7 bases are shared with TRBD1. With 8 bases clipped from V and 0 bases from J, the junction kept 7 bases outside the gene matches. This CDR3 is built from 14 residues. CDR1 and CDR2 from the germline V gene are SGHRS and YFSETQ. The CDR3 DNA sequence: TGCGCCAGTCGCGGGGGACAGATGAACACTGAAGCTTTCTTT. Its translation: CASRGGQMNTEAFF.

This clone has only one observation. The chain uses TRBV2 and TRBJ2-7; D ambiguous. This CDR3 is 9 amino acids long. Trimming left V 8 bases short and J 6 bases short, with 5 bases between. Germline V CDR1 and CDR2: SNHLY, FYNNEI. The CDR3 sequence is CASGREQYF. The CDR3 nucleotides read TGTGCCAGCGGCCGCGAGCAGTACTTC.

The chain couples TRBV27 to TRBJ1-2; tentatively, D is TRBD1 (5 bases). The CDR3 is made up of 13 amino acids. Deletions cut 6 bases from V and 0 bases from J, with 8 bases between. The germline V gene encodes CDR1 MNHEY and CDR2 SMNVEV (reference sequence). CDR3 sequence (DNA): TGTGCCAGCAGGATGGACACTAACTATGGCTACACCTTC. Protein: CASRMDTNYGYTF.

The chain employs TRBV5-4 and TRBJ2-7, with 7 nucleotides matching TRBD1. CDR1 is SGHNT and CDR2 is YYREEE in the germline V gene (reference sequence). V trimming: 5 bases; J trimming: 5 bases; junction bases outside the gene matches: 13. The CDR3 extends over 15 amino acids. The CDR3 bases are TGTGCCAGCAGTCCACAACAGGGGATCCGAAACGAGCAGTACTTC. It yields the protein CASSPQQGIRNEQYF.

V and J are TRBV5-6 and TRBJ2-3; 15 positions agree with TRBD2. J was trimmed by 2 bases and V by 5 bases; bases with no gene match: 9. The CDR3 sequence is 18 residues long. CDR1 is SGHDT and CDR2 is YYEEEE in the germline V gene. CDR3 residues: CASSKMGLAGGVTDTQYF. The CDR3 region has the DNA TGTGCCAGCAGTAAAATGGGACTAGCGGGAGGAGTCACAGATACGCAGTATTTT. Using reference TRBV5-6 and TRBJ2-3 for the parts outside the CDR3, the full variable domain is DAGVTQSPTHLIKTRGQQVTLRCSPKSGHDTVSWYQQALGQGPQFIFQYYEEEERQRGNFPDRFSGHQFPNYSSELNVNALLLGDSALYLCASSKMGLAGGVTDTQYFGPGTRLTVL.

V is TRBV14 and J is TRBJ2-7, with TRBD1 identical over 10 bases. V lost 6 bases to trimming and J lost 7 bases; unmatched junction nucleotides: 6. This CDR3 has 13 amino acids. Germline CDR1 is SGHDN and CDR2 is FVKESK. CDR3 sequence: CASSRQGAGEQYF. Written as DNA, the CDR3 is TGTGCCAGCAGTCGACAGGGGGCTGGGGAGCAGTACTTC.

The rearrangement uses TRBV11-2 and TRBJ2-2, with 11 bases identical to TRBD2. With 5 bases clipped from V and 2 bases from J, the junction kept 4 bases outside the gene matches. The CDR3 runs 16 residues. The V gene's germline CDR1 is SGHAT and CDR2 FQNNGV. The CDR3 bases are TGTGCCAGCAGCCAGGGACTAGCGGCTAACACCGGGGAGCTGTTTTTT. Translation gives CASSQGLAANTGELFF.

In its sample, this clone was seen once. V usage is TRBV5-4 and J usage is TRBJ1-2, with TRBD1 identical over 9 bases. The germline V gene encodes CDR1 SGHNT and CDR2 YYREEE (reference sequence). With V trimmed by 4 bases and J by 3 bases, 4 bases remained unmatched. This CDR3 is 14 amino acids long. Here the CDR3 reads CASSQDRGDYGYTF. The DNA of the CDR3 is TGTGCCAGCAGCCAGGACAGGGGAGACTATGGCTACACCTTC.

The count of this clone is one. CDR3 sequence reads: CAISESGGTHNEKLFF. Here the CDR3 DNA reads TGTGCCATCAGTGAGTCGGGCGGAACTCATAATGAAAAACTGTTTTTT. This chain connects TRBV10-3 to TRBJ1-4; D unresolved. Trimming took 0 bases from V and 4 from J, leaving 12 bases between them. The CDR3 runs 16 residues. CDR1 ENHRY and CDR2 SYGVKD come from the germline V gene.

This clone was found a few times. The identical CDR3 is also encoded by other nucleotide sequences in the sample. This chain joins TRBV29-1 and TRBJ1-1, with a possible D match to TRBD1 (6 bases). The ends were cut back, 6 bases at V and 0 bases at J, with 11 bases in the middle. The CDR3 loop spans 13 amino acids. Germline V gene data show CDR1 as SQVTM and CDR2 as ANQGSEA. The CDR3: CSVQGVMNTEAFF. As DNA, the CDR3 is TGCAGCGTACAGGGAGTGATGAACACTGAAGCTTTCTTT.

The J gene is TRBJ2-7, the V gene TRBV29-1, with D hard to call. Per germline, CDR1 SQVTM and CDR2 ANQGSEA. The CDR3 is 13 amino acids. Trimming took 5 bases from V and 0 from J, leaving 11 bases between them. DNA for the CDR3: TGCAGCGTTTCCAGGTTCTCCTCCTACGAGCAGTACTTC. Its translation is CSVSRFSSYEQYF.

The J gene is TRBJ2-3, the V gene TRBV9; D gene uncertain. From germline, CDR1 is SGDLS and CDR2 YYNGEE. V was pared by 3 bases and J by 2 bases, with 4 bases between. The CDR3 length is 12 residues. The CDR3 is CASSGFTDTQYF. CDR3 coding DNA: TGTGCCAGCAGCGGGTTCACAGATACGCAGTATTTT. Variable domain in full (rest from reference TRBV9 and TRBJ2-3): DSGVTQTPKHLITATGQRVTLRCSPRSGDLSVYWYQQSLDQGLQFLIQYYNGEERAKGNILERFSAQQFPDLHSELNLSSLELGDSALYFCASSGFTDTQYFGPGTRLTVL.

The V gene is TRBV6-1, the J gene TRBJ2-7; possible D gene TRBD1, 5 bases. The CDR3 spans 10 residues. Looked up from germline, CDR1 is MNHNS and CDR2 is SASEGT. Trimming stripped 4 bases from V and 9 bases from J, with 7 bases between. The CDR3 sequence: CASSVGLQYF. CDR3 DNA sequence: TGTGCCAGCAGTGTGGGGCTGCAGTACTTC.

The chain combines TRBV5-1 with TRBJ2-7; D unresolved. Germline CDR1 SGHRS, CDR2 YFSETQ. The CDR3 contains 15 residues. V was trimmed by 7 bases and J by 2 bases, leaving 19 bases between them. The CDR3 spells CASGKEPSITYEQYF. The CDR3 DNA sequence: TGCGCCAGCGGAAAAGAACCTTCGATAACCTACGAGCAGTACTTC.

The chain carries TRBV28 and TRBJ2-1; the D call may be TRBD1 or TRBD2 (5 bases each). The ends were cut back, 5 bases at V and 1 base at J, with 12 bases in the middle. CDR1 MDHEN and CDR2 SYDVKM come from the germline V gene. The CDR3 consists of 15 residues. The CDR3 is CASSPRDVSYNEQFF. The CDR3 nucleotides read TGTGCCAGCAGTCCACGGGACGTTTCCTACAATGAGCAGTTCTTC.

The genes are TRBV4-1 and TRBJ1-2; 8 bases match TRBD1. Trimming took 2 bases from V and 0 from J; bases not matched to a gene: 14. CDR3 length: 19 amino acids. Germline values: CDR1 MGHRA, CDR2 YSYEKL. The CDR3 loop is CASSQFGTTGVVSNYGYTF. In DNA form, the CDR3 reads TGCGCCAGCAGCCAATTTGGTACGACAGGGGTAGTTTCTAACTATGGCTACACCTTC.

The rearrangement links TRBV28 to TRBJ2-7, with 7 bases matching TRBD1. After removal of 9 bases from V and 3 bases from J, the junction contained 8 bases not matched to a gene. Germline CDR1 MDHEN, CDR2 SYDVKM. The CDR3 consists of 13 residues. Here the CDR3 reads CASRDSLVYEQYF. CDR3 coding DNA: TGTGCCAGTCGGGACAGTCTGGTCTACGAGCAGTACTTC.

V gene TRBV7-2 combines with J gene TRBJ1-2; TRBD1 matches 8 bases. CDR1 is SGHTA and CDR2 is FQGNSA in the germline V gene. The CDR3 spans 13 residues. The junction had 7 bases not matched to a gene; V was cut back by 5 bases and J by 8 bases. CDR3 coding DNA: TGTGCCAGCAGCCTCCGGGACAGGACCGGCTACACCTTC. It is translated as CASSLRDRTGYTF.

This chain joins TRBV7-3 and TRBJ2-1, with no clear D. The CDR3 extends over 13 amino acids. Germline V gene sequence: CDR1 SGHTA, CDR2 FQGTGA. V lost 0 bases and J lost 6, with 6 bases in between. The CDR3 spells CASSLTVSNEQFF. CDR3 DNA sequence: TGTGCCAGCAGCTTAACGGTGTCCAATGAGCAGTTCTTC.

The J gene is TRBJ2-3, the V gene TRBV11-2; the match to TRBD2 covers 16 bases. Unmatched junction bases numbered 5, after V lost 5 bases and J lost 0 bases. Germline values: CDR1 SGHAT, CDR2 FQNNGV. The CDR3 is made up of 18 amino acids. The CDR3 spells CASSPGLAGGPSTDTQYF. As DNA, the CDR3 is TGTGCCAGCAGCCCGGGACTAGCGGGAGGGCCGAGCACAGATACGCAGTATTTT.